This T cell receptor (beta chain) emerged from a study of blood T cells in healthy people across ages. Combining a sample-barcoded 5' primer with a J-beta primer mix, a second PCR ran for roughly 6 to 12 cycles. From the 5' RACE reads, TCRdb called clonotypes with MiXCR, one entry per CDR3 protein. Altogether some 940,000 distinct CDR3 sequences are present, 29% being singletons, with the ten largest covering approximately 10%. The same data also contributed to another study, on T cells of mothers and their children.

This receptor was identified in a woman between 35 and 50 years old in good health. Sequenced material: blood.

This CDR3 reads CASSVERGAYNEQFF. The CDR3 DNA sequence: TGTGCCAGCAGTGTAGAGCGGGGGGCCTACAATGAGCAGTTCTTC. The chain uses TRBV2 and TRBJ2-1; 9 nucleotides agree with TRBD2. J lost 2 bases, V lost 4 bases, and 3 bases had no gene match. This CDR3 has 15 amino acids. The germline V gene encodes CDR1 SNHLY and CDR2 FYNNEI. The whole variable domain, remainder taken from reference TRBV2 and TRBJ2-1, is EPEVTQTPSHQVTQMGQEVILRCVPISNHLYFYWYRQILGQKVEFLVSFYNNEISEKSEIFDDQFSVERPDGSNFTLKIRSTKLEDSAMYFCASSVERGAYNEQFFGPGTRLTVL.